This T cell receptor beta chain was identified in a study of shared clonotypes between healthy human individuals. Germline CDR1 reads SNHLY; CDR2 reads FYNNEI. V was pared by 0 bases and J by 13 bases, with 18 bases between. The CDR3 is made up of 14 amino acids. Free of recent acute infections or vaccinations, the donors were healthy HIV-negative adults. The method was immunoSEQ multiplex PCR; TCRdb's version includes in-frame clones alone and lacks a portion of them. The sample has a few hundred thousand clones, about 80% seen once; the top ten hold around 13%. The chain carries TRBV2 and TRBJ1-1; D gene unclear. Sequencing used PBMCs. The receptor's source is a woman aged 40 to 55 in good health. Some clones in this sample may be carry-over from other donors' samples. CDR3 nucleotide sequence: TGTGCCAGCAGTGAAGCAGCCCAGACACTGAAGCTTTTCTTT. Its translation is CASSEAAQTLKLFF.